One T cell receptor beta chain is described in this entry. Genes and germline are mouse. The read falls 4 residues short of the CDR3 end, and the missing part is taken from the germline J gene. The data stem from a study of CD8+ T cells in alopecia areata. Germline V gene sequence: CDR1 MNHDT, CDR2 YYDKIL. This CDR3 has 14 residues. Sorting of pooled cutaneous lymph node cells used CD4, CD8alpha, NKG2D, NKG2ACE and other markers. Extracted RNA was reverse transcribed, and the resulting cDNA served as sequencing template. Profiled with immunoSEQ multiplex PCR; TCRdb holds only in-frame clones, not every one. The sample was found to contain around 290,000 clones, and every one recurs.

This sequence originates from a C3H/HeJ mouse with alopecia areata. Mice of this strain are of MHC haplotype H2-k. Sequencing input: CD4+ T cells sorted from a lymph node. The chain recombines TRBV17 with TRBJ2-4; tentatively, D is TRBD1 (6 bases). The CDR3 reads CASSRDRTENTLYF. The CDR3 bases that were read are TGTGCTAGCAGTAGAGACCGGACAGAAAAC.